The 2 T cell receptor beta chains below were found in one sample sequenced in a study of T cells in Graves' hyperthyroidism and ophthalmopathy. Template material for amplifying TCR beta CDR3 regions consisted of RNA transcripts. Primed by the HTBI set, a first-round RT-PCR was run on the TCR CDR3. TCRdb ran MiXCR on the multiplex PCR reads and lists one entry per CDR3 protein. The table has some 490,000 distinct CDR3 sequences, 22% seen once. Sequences were obtained from blood. These receptors were collected from a woman aged 70-85 years with Graves' ophthalmopathy.

Here the CDR3 DNA reads TGCAGTGCTAGGAAGGGAACAGATACGCAGTATTTT. Its translation is CSARKGTDTQYF. J is TRBJ2-3 and V is TRBV20-1; no clear D gene. There are 12 residues in the CDR3. Per germline, CDR1 DFQATT and CDR2 SNEGSKA (reference sequence). The V end was cut by 3 bases, the J end by 3 bases, with 7 bases between.

The CDR3 region is CASSLGTSGRVTDTQYF. The CDR3, as DNA: TGTGCCAGCAGTCTGGGGACTAGCGGGAGGGTAACAGATACGCAGTATTTT. The chain is built from TRBV12-3 or TRBV12-4 and TRBJ2-3; TRBD2 agrees at 16 bases. The CDR3 totals 17 residues. V lost 5 bases to trimming and J lost 3 bases; unmatched junction nucleotides: 5.